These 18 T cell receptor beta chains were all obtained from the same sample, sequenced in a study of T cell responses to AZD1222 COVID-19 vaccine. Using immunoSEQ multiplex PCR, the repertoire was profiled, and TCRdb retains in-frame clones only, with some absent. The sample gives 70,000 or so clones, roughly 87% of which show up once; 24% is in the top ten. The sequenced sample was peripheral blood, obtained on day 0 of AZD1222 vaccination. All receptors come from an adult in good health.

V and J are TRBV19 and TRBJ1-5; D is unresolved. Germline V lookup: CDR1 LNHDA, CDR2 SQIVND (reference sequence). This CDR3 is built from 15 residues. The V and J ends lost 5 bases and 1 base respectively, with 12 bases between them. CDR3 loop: CASSPGPASNQPQHF. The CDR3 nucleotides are TGTGCCAGTAGTCCAGGACCCGCCAGCAATCAGCCCCAGCATTTT.

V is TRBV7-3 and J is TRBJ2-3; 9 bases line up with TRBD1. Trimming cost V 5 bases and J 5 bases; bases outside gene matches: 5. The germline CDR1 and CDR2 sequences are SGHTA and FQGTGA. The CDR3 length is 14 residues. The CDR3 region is CASSGGQGIDTQYF. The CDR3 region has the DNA TGTGCCAGCAGCGGTGGACAGGGGATAGATACGCAGTATTTT.

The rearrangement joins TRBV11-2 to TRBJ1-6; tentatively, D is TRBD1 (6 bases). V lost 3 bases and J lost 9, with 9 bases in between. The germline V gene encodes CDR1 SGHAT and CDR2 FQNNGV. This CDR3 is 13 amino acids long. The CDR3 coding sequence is TGTGCCAGCAGCTTGGGGACATCTTCACCCCTCCACTTT. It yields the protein CASSLGTSSPLHF. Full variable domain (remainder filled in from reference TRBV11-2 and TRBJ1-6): EAGVAQSPRYKIIEKRQSVAFWCNPISGHATLYWYQQILGQGPKLLIQFQNNGVVDDSQLPKDRFSAERLKGVDSTLKIQPAKLEDSAVYLCASSLGTSSPLHFGNGTRLTVT.

In DNA form, the CDR3 reads TGTGCCAGCAGTGGGTTGACTACGAGCAATCAGCCCCAGCATTTT. This encodes CASSGLTTSNQPQHF. This chain joins TRBV2 and TRBJ1-5; unclear D gene. Germline V CDR1 and CDR2: SNHLY, FYNNEI. Trimming cost V 4 bases and J 1 base, with 11 bases left between them. This CDR3 region has 15 residues.

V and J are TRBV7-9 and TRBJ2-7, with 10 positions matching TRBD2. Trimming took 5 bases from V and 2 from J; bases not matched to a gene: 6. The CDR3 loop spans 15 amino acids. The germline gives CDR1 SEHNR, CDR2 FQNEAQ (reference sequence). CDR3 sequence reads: CASSLSGGAPYEQYF. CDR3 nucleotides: TGTGCCAGCAGCCTCAGCGGGGGGGCCCCCTACGAGCAGTACTTC.

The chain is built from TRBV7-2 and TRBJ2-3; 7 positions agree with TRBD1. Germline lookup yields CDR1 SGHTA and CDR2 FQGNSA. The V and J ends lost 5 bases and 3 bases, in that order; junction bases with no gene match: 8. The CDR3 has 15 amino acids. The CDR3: CASSPRTGPTDTQYF. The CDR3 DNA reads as TGTGCCAGCAGCCCTAGGACAGGACCAACAGATACGCAGTATTTT.

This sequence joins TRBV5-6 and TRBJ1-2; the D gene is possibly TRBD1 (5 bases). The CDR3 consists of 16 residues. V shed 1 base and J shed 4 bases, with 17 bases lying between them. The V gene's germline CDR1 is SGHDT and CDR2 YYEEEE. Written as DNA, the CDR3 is TGTGCCAGCAGCTTGCTGGCAGGGTGGGAACCCTATGGCTACACCTTC. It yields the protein CASSLLAGWEPYGYTF. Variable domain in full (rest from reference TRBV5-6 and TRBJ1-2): DAGVTQSPTHLIKTRGQQVTLRCSPKSGHDTVSWYQQALGQGPQFIFQYYEEEERQRGNFPDRFSGHQFPNYSSELNVNALLLGDSALYLCASSLLAGWEPYGYTFGSGTRLTVV.

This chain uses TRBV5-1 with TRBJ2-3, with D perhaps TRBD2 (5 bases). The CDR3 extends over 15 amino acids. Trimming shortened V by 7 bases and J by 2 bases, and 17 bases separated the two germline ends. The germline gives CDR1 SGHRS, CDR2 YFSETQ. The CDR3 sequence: CASFLNSENTDTQYF. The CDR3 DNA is TGCGCCAGCTTTTTGAATAGCGAGAACACAGATACGCAGTATTTT.

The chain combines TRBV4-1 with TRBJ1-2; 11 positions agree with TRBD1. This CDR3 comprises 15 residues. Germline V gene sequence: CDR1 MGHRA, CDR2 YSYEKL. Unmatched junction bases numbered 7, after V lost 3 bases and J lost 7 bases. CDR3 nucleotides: TGCGCCAGCAGCCATGGTCGGACAGGGGGCCCTGGCTACACCTTC. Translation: CASSHGRTGGPGYTF.

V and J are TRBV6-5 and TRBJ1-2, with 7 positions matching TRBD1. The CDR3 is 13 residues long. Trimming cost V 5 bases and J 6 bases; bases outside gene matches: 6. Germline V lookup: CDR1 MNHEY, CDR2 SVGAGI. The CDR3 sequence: CASSQRGRDGYTF. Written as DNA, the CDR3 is TGTGCCAGCAGTCAAAGGGGGCGAGATGGCTACACCTTC.

The CDR3 sequence is CATSAFTGRNTGELFF. In DNA, the CDR3 is TGTGCCACCAGTGCCTTTACGGGCAGGAACACCGGGGAGCTGTTTTTT. This chain joins TRBV24-1 and TRBJ2-2; D not resolved. The CDR3 is 16 amino acids. V was pared by 5 bases and J by 1 base, with 13 bases between. Germline V gene data show CDR1 as KGHDR and CDR2 as SFDVKD.

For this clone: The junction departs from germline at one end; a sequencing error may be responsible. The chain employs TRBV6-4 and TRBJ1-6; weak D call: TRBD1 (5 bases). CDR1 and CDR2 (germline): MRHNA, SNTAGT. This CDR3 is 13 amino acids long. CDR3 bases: TGTGCAAGCAGGGCCGGAGATAATTCACCCCTCCACTTT. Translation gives CASRAGDNSPLHF.

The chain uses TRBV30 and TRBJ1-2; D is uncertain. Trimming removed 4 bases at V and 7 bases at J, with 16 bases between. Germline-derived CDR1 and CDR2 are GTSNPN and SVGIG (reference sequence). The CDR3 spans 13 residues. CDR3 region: CAWKHPLLFGYTF. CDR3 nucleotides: TGTGCCTGGAAGCACCCGCTACTATTTGGCTACACCTTC. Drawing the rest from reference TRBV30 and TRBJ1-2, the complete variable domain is SQTIHQWPATLVQPVGSPLSLECTVEGTSNPNLYWYRQAAGRGLQLLFYSVGIGQISSEVPQNLSASRPQDRQFILSSKKLLLSDSGFYLCAWKHPLLFGYTFGSGTRLTVV.

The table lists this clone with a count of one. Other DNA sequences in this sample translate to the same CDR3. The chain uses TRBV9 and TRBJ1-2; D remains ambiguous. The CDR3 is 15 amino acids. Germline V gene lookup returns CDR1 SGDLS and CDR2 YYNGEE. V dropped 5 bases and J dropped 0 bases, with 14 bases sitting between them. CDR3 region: CASSLRVGANYGYTF. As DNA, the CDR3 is TGTGCCAGCAGTTTGAGAGTTGGAGCTAACTATGGCTACACCTTC.

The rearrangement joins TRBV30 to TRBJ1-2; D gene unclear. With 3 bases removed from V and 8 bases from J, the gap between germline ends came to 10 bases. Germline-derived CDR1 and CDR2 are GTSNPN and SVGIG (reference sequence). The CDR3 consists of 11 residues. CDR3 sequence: CAWRVSGGYTF. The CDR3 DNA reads TGTGCCTGGAGGGTCAGTGGCGGCTACACCTTC.

As DNA, the CDR3 is TGTGCCAGCAGCTTAACCGGGGCTTCTGGGGCCAACGTCCTGACTTTC. It is translated as CASSLTGASGANVLTF. This chain links TRBV7-3 with TRBJ2-6; D tentatively fits TRBD1 or TRBD2 (5 bases each). Germline V gene data show CDR1 as SGHTA and CDR2 as FQGTGA. The CDR3 has 16 amino acids. V shed 0 bases and J shed 1 base, with 7 bases lying between them.

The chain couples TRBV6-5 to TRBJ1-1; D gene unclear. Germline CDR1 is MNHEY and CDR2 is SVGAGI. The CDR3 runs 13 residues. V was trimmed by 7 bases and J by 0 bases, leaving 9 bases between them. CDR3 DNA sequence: TGTGCCAGCAATATGGATCTGAACACTGAAGCTTTCTTT. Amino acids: CASNMDLNTEAFF.

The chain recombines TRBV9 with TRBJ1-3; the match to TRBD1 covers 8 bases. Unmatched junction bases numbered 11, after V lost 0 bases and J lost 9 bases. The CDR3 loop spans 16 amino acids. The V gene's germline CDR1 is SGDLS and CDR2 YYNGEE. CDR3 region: CASSVDGRGLSSTIYF. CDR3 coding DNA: TGTGCCAGCAGCGTAGATGGCAGGGGGCTTTCGAGCACCATATATTTT.